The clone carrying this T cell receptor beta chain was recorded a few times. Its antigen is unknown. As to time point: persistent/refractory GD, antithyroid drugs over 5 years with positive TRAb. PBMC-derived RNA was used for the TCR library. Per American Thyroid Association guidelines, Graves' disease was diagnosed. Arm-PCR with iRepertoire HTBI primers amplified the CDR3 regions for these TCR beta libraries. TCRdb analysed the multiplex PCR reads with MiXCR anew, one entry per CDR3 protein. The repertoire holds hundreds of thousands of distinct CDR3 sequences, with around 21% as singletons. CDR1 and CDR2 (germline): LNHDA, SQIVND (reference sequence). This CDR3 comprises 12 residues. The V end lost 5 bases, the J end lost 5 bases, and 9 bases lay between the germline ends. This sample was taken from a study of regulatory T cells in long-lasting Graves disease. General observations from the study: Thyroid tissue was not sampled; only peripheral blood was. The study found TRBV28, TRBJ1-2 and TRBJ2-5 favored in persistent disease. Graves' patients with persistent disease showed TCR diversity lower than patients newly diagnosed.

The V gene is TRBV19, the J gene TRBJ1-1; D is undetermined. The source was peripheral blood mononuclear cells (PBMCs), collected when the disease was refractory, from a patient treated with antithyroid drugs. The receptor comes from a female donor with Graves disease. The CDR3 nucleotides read TGTGCCAGTAGTGTCGAGCGGACTGAAGCTTTCTTT. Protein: CASSVERTEAFF.